These T cell receptor beta chains were read from a single sample in a study of control samples from healthy donors and cancer patients. Assay: immunoSEQ multiplex PCR; the TCRdb copy retains only in-frame clones and omits some. The sample records more than 100,000 clones, around 93% being singletons. Material: blood. The receptors here all came from a young man in good health. The CDR3 runs from the conserved cysteine through the conserved F or W. D genes are given only for firm matches. Part of the rows lack a size; the others show once, few, many or a class for expanded clones.

V,D,size,J,CDR3
TRBV9,TRBD2,-,TRBJ2-3,CASSARVGGASDTQYF
TRBV7-9,TRBD1,-,TRBJ1-3,CASSHSGGSGNTIYF
TRBV12-5,-,-,TRBJ1-5,CASALTGYNQPQHF
TRBV30,-,-,TRBJ2-7,CAWRWAGSHEQYF
TRBV7-9,TRBD2,-,TRBJ2-3,CASSPGLLAGAPQADTQYF
TRBV5-6,TRBD1,-,TRBJ1-5,CASSVGQFNQPQHF
TRBV5-1,TRBD1,-,TRBJ2-7,CASSYGTGTGEQYF
TRBV16,-,-,TRBJ2-3,CASSLGRTTSTDTQYF
TRBV11-2,TRBD2,few,TRBJ2-1,CASSSRWTSGAYNEQFF
TRBV2,-,once,TRBJ2-3,CASRLPRVDTQYF
TRBV3-1/TRBV3-2,-,few,TRBJ2-3,CASSRTGRRTDTQYF
TRBV11-1,-,once,TRBJ1-1,CASSLSGGNTEAFF
TRBV21-1,-,-,TRBJ2-3,CASSSTSGFIGSRTDTQYF
TRBV12-5,TRBD1,-,TRBJ1-5,CASGLGLGRGRNSAQPQHF
TRBV7-2,TRBD1,-,TRBJ2-6,CASRQIGTGALGANVLTF
TRBV2,TRBD2,-,TRBJ2-3,CASIPSSGSTDTQYF
TRBV20-1,-,-,TRBJ1-2,CSASTWGDGYTF
TRBV6-5,-,-,TRBJ1-1,CASSPTRGADTEAFF
TRBV6-4,-,-,TRBJ1-5,CASSADSSNQPQHF
TRBV7-8,TRBD2,-,TRBJ2-1,CASSLASGLAESSYNEQFF
TRBV6-5,-,-,TRBJ2-3,CASTRSPLETQYF
TRBV6-5,-,-,TRBJ1-1,CASSYSGTLNTEAFF
TRBV30,-,once,TRBJ2-7,CAWAPGGEQYF
TRBV11-2,-,-,TRBJ2-7,CASSLVLDSTYEQYF
TRBV30,TRBD2,-,TRBJ2-1,CAWSTGGLYNEQFF
TRBV11-2,-,-,TRBJ1-3,CASRSLRAGNTIYF
TRBV5-1,-,-,TRBJ1-4,CASSLGHPWNEKLFF
TRBV27,-,-,TRBJ1-4,CASSFGGRGNEKLFF
TRBV11-2,-,-,TRBJ2-2,CASSLGTGELFF
TRBV5-1,-,few,TRBJ1-2,CASSLEKGRGGYTF
TRBV7-3,-,-,TRBJ1-1,CASSRIRGQNTEAFF
TRBV4-1,-,-,TRBJ2-1,CASSRDFRAREQFF
TRBV5-6,-,-,TRBJ1-2,CASRNYRTDSYGYTF
TRBV6-6,-,-,TRBJ1-4,CASSSWGREEKLFF
TRBV6-2/TRBV6-3,-,-,TRBJ1-1,CASSYSRANEAFF
TRBV3-1/TRBV3-2,-,few,TRBJ1-3,CASSQAGNTIYF
TRBV27,-,-,TRBJ2-2,CASSDRILPGELFF
TRBV6-5,-,-,TRBJ1-1,CASRAEMNTEAFF
TRBV27,TRBD2,-,TRBJ2-1,CASTPAGGSSYNEQFF
TRBV6-1,-,once,TRBJ1-1,CASSESRYVEAFF
TRBV4-2,TRBD1,few,TRBJ1-1,CASSQLGTGDSTEAFF
TRBV10-2,-,-,TRBJ2-7,CASRQSRGSEQYF
TRBV7-9,TRBD1,-,TRBJ1-5,CASSRTGGHQPQHF
TRBV6-5,-,-,TRBJ1-1,CASALGSNTEAFF
TRBV12-3/TRBV12-4,-,-,TRBJ2-2,CASQGNTGELFF